The next 16 T cell receptor beta chains were all read from a single sample in a study of blood T cell repertoires in COVID-19. Libraries were prepared by immunoSEQ multiplex PCR; TCRdb keeps only in-frame clonotypes and omits some of them. The sample has approximately 300,000 clones, around four fifths seen once; the top ten hold about 1.2%. The material sequenced was peripheral blood. These receptors originate from a woman between 45 and 65 years old with acute or convalescent COVID-19.

The CDR3 loop is CASSIGRGGPDTQYF. DNA for the CDR3: TGTGCCAGTAGTATCGGGCGGGGGGGCCCAGATACGCAGTATTTT. The rearrangement uses TRBV19 and TRBJ2-3; 9 nucleotides line up with TRBD2. CDR3 length equals 15 residues. V lost 3 bases and J lost 4; bases outside the gene matches: 5. CDR1 is LNHDA and CDR2 is SQIVND in the germline V gene (reference sequence). The variable domain in full, with the rest retrieved from reference TRBV19 and TRBJ2-3, is DGGITQSPKYLFRKEGQNVTLSCEQNLNHDAMYWYRQDPGQGLRLIYYSQIVNDFQKGDIAEGYSVSREKKESFPLTVTSAQKNPTAFYLCASSIGRGGPDTQYFGPGTRLTVL.

The chain uses TRBV6-5 and TRBJ1-1; D is ambiguous. V shed 6 bases and J shed 1 base, with 9 bases lying between them. This CDR3 region has 13 residues. The V gene's germline CDR1 is MNHEY and CDR2 SVGAGI. The CDR3 region has the DNA TGTGCCAGCAGGAAATCAGGGAACACTGAAGCTTTCTTT. This sequence encodes CASRKSGNTEAFF.

This clone appeared a few times. V gene TRBV3-1 (or the pseudogene TRBV3-2) combines with J gene TRBJ2-5; TRBD2 matches 7 bases. Germline assignment: CDR1 LGHDT and CDR2 YNNKEL (reference sequence). CDR3 size: 13 residues. The ends lost 1 base at V and 5 bases at J; junction bases unmatched: 1. This chain's CDR3 is CASSQAGGETQYF. In nucleotides, the CDR3 is TGTGCCAGCAGCCAAGCCGGGGGGGAGACCCAGTACTTC.

The V call is TRBV2, the J call TRBJ2-2; TRBD1 might be the D (6 bases). Per the germline V gene, CDR1 is SNHLY and CDR2 is FYNNEI. The CDR3 is 12 amino acids. Between the trimmed V and J ends, which lost 7 bases and 6 bases, there was a span of 9 bases. The CDR3, as DNA: TGTGCCAGCAACAGGGTACCCGGGGAGCTGTTTTTT. Amino acid sequence: CASNRVPGELFF.

The V and J genes are TRBV5-1 and TRBJ1-5; D may be TRBD1 (6 bases). This CDR3 is 15 amino acids long. Trimming stripped 1 base from V and 3 bases from J, with 11 bases between. The germline V gene encodes CDR1 SGHRS and CDR2 YFSETQ. The CDR3 DNA reads as TGCGCCAGCAGCTTGTCCGGACAGACCAATCAGCCCCAGCATTTT. This translates into CASSLSGQTNQPQHF.

The CDR3 DNA follows: TGCAGTGCTAGTCCGGTAGCGGGATCCTACAATGAGCAGTTCTTC. It encodes CSASPVAGSYNEQFF. The V call is TRBV20-1, the J call TRBJ2-1; TRBD2 aligns across 8 bases. The V and J ends lost 3 bases and 1 base, in that order; junction bases with no gene match: 5. This CDR3 comprises 15 residues. Germline CDR1 is DFQATT and CDR2 is SNEGSKA (reference sequence).

The chain employs TRBV19 and TRBJ1-2, with D maybe TRBD1 (5 bases). The CDR3 contains 16 residues. The germline V gene has CDR1 LNHDA and CDR2 SQIVND (reference sequence). Trimming stripped 5 bases from V and 5 bases from J, with 21 bases between. The CDR3 is CASSGSIVGLRYGYTF. The CDR3 DNA reads as TGTGCCAGTAGTGGATCCATAGTGGGACTTCGATATGGCTACACCTTC.

In its sample, this clone was seen once. The V call is TRBV5-8, the J call TRBJ2-1; 7 bases match TRBD1. There are 14 residues in the CDR3. With 3 bases clipped from V and 7 bases from J, the junction kept 7 bases outside the gene matches. Germline V gives CDR1 SGHTS, CDR2 YDEGEE. The CDR3 nucleotides are TGTGCCAGCAGCTCAGGACAGGATTGGAATGAGCAGTTCTTC. This translates into CASSSGQDWNEQFF.

This clone was seen a handful of times. This chain uses TRBV28 with TRBJ2-7; TRBD2 agrees at 8 bases. From germline, CDR1 is MDHEN and CDR2 SYDVKM. There are 15 residues in the CDR3. Losses at the gene ends were 4 bases for V and 2 bases for J; bases not matched to a gene: 7. The CDR3 loop is CASSSGSGGPYEQYV. In DNA form, the CDR3 reads TGTGCCAGCAGTTCAGGGAGCGGGGGACCCTACGAGCAGTACGTC.

V and J are TRBV14 and TRBJ1-1; 9 bases are a match to TRBD1. The CDR3 has 16 residues. Germline V CDR1 and CDR2: SGHDN, FVKESK. V shed 2 bases, J shed 1 base, and the junction held 5 bases outside the gene matches. The DNA of the CDR3 is TGTGCCAGCAGCCAACGCCAGGGACAGGGGAACACTGAAGCTTTCTTT. Translation: CASSQRQGQGNTEAFF.

V gene TRBV5-8 combines with J gene TRBJ1-2, with TRBD1 matching over 8 bases. The CDR3 is made up of 15 amino acids. The V and J ends lost 4 bases and 2 bases, in that order; junction bases with no gene match: 7. CDR1 is SGHTS and CDR2 is YDEGEE in the germline V gene. The CDR3 is CASSPGQGQNYGYTF. The DNA for the CDR3 is TGTGCCAGCAGCCCCGGACAGGGTCAAAACTATGGCTACACCTTC.

This clone was found once. At one of its ends the junction is not consistent with the germline gene, which may arise from a read error. CDR3 nucleotides: TGTGCCAGCAGCCAAGATTTCGGGACTCCAATCTTC. Translated, it gives CASSQDFGTPIF. V usage is TRBV3-1 (or the pseudogene TRBV3-2) and J usage is TRBJ2-4; possible D gene TRBD2, 6 bases. CDR3 size: 12 residues. Germline V lookup: CDR1 LGHDT, CDR2 YNNKEL (reference sequence).

The CDR3 DNA reads as TGTGCCAGCAGCTTAGAAAGGGGCCGCGGGGGGGCCCAAGAGACCCAGTACTTC. It yields the protein CASSLERGRGGAQETQYF. This chain connects TRBV7-2 to TRBJ2-5; TRBD2 aligns across 9 bases. The CDR3 length is 18 residues. The germline gives CDR1 SGHTA, CDR2 FQGNSA. The J segment lost 1 base and the V segment lost 1 base, leaving 10 bases of the junction unmatched. Full variable domain (rest looked up from reference TRBV7-2 and TRBJ2-5): GAGVSQSPSNKVTEKGKDVELRCDPISGHTALYWYRQSLGQGLEFLIYFQGNSAPDKSGLPSDRFSAERTGGSVSTLTIQRTQQEDSAVYLCASSLERGRGGAQETQYFGPGTRLLVL.

This clone was detected a few times. The J gene is TRBJ1-3, the V gene TRBV30; D not certain. The CDR3 is made up of 13 amino acids. Germline CDR1 reads GTSNPN; CDR2 reads SVGIG (reference sequence). V was shortened by 3 bases and J by 1 base, with 7 bases between the two germline ends. The CDR3 protein is CAWSGESGNTIYF. The CDR3 DNA reads TGTGCCTGGAGCGGGGAGTCTGGAAACACCATATATTTT.

V usage is TRBV18 and J usage is TRBJ2-7, with 8 bases identical to TRBD1. V dropped 3 bases and J dropped 2; count of bases not matched to a gene: 6. CDR1 and CDR2 (germline): KGHSH, LQKENI. The CDR3 has 15 residues. In DNA, the CDR3 is TGTGCCAGCTCACCCAGTCTGGGACAGGCCTACGAGCAGTACTTC. This encodes CASSPSLGQAYEQYF.

This clone was seen at least ten times. The chain combines TRBV24-1 with TRBJ2-1; 10 nucleotides align to TRBD2. The CDR3 has 18 amino acids. The trim removed 3 bases at V and 0 bases at J, leaving 7 bases unmatched. The germline V gene has CDR1 KGHDR and CDR2 SFDVKD. The CDR3 here is CATSDASGGRSSYNEQFF. Here the CDR3 DNA reads TGTGCCACCAGTGATGCTAGCGGGGGCCGGAGCTCCTACAATGAGCAGTTCTTC.